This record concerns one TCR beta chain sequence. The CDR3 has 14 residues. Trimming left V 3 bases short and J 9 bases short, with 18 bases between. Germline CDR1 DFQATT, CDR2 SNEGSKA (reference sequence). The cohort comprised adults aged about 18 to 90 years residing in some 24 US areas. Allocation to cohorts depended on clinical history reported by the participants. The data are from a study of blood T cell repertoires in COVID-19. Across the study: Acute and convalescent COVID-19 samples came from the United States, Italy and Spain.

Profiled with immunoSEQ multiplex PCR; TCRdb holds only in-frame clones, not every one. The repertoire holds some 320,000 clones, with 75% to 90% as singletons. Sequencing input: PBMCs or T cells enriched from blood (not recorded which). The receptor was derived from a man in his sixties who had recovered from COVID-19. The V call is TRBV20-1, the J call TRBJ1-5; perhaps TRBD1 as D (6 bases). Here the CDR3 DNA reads TGCAGTGCTAGTAGACAGGCCTATGGAAGGCCCCAGCATTTT. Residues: CSASRQAYGRPQHF.